The next 24 T cell receptor beta chains were all read from a single sample in a study of T cell responses to AZD1222 COVID-19 vaccine. Sequencing used immunoSEQ multiplex PCR; TCRdb keeps in-frame clones, though not all of them. The sample records over 120,000 clones, just under 95% being singletons. Source: peripheral blood, taken on day 0 of AZD1222 vaccination. The origin of the receptors is an adult in good health.

The chain recombines TRBV30 with TRBJ1-1, with D unclear. The CDR3 covers 15 residues. Trimming stripped 1 base from V and 1 base from J, with 13 bases between. Germline loops: CDR1 GTSNPN, CDR2 SVGIG (reference sequence). This chain's CDR3 is CAWSALGFGNTEAFF. CDR3 DNA sequence: TGTGCCTGGAGTGCCCTAGGGTTTGGGAACACTGAAGCTTTCTTT.

V usage is TRBV6-6 and J usage is TRBJ2-2; D tentatively reads TRBD1 or TRBD2 (5 bases each). V was clipped by 7 bases and J by 4 bases, with 19 bases between them. CDR1 is MNHNY and CDR2 is SVGAGI in the germline V gene (reference sequence). The CDR3 contains 16 residues. Written as DNA, the CDR3 is TGTGCCAGCATCCAAACTCGGGGCGGCGGCACCGGGGAGCTGTTTTTT. It encodes CASIQTRGGGTGELFF.

Comments on this clone: This specimen includes other DNA sequences encoding the same CDR3. The genes are TRBV15 and TRBJ1-5; no reliable D call. Germline assignment: CDR1 LNHNV and CDR2 YYDKDF (reference sequence). V lost 1 base, J lost 6 bases, and 4 bases lay in between. This CDR3 has 12 residues. CDR3 sequence: CATSRVGQPQHF. In nucleotides, the CDR3 is TGTGCCACCAGCAGAGTAGGTCAGCCCCAGCATTTT.

V and J are TRBV7-9 and TRBJ2-7; 8 bases agree with TRBD1. Looked up from germline, CDR1 is SEHNR and CDR2 is FQNEAQ (reference sequence). CDR3 length: 15 amino acids. J was trimmed by 2 bases and V by 5 bases; bases with no gene match: 8. CDR3 coding DNA: TGTGCCAGCAGCGGATGGGACAGGACCCCCTACGAGCAGTACTTC. Protein product: CASSGWDRTPYEQYF.

J is TRBJ2-5 and V is TRBV5-4; D may correspond to TRBD1 or TRBD2 (5 bases each). The CDR3 consists of 16 residues. Germline CDR1 SGHNT, CDR2 YYREEE (reference sequence). The ends were cut back, 0 bases at V and 1 base at J, with 13 bases in the middle. The CDR3 spells CASSLGGFRSQETQYF. In nucleotides, the CDR3 is TGTGCCAGCAGCTTGGGGGGGTTTCGTAGCCAAGAGACCCAGTACTTC.

The chain is built from TRBV3-1 (or the pseudogene TRBV3-2) and TRBJ2-5; 13 positions agree with TRBD2. This CDR3 contains 15 residues. The germline CDR1 and CDR2 sequences are LGHDT and YNNKEL (reference sequence). With V trimmed by 6 bases and J by 5 bases, 6 bases remained unmatched. The CDR3 DNA follows: TGTGCCAGCAGTCAGGGACTAGCGGGATATGAGACCCAGTACTTC. Amino acid sequence: CASSQGLAGYETQYF.

The V gene is TRBV5-6, the J gene TRBJ1-1; 9 bases are shared with TRBD1. The germline gives CDR1 SGHDT, CDR2 YYEEEE. The CDR3 runs to 16 residues. V trimming: 1 base; J trimming: 3 bases; junction bases outside the gene matches: 7. CDR3: CASSLKQGALYTEAFF. The CDR3 DNA follows: TGTGCCAGCAGCTTGAAACAGGGGGCTTTGTACACTGAAGCTTTCTTT. Drawing the rest from reference TRBV5-6 and TRBJ1-1, the complete variable domain is DAGVTQSPTHLIKTRGQQVTLRCSPKSGHDTVSWYQQALGQGPQFIFQYYEEEERQRGNFPDRFSGHQFPNYSSELNVNALLLGDSALYLCASSLKQGALYTEAFFGQGTRLTVV.

CDR3 nucleotides: TGCGCCAGCAGCCCTTGGGGGCCCAGGGCCTCTGGAAACACCATATATTTT. It translates to CASSPWGPRASGNTIYF. The chain combines TRBV4-1 with TRBJ1-3, with a weak D call TRBD1 (6 bases). Per the germline V gene, CDR1 is MGHRA and CDR2 is YSYEKL. The CDR3 is 17 residues long. The V and J ends lost 4 bases and 0 bases respectively, with 16 bases between them.

Note on this clone: A junction boundary mismatches the germline segment, possibly from a read error. V usage is TRBV7-7 and J usage is TRBJ2-7, with 10 positions matching TRBD2. The CDR3 spans 15 residues. In germline, CDR1 is SSHAT, CDR2 FNYEAQ (reference sequence). The CDR3 DNA reads TGTGCTAGCAGCCTAATAATAGCGGGAGGAAACGAGCAGTACTTC. It yields the protein CASSLIIAGGNEQYF.

The chain links TRBV5-4 to TRBJ2-4, with D possibly TRBD2 on 6 matching bases. The CDR3 contains 16 residues. Germline V gene data show CDR1 as SGHNT and CDR2 as YYREEE (reference sequence). V lost 4 bases, J lost 6 bases, and 20 bases lay in between. The CDR3: CASSHGGTEGINIQYF. CDR3 DNA sequence: TGTGCCAGCAGCCACGGGGGAACCGAGGGGATAAACATTCAGTACTTC.

This chain links TRBV6-5 with TRBJ1-1, with D tentatively TRBD1 (5 bases). Germline-derived CDR1 and CDR2 are MNHEY and SVGAGI. Trimming took 5 bases from V and 4 from J, leaving 11 bases between them. This CDR3 is built from 13 residues. CDR3: CASSPDKGTEAFF. The CDR3 bases are TGTGCCAGCAGTCCGGACAAAGGCACTGAAGCTTTCTTT.

This chain connects TRBV7-9 to TRBJ1-4; 7 bases map to TRBD1. The CDR3 has 15 amino acids. The germline CDR1 and CDR2 sequences are SEHNR and FQNEAQ (reference sequence). V lost 5 bases to trimming and J lost 5 bases; unmatched junction nucleotides: 8. The CDR3 is CASSPRTGGNEKLFF. The CDR3 DNA reads as TGTGCCAGCAGCCCTCGGACAGGAGGCAATGAAAAACTGTTTTTT. The variable domain in full, with the rest retrieved from reference TRBV7-9 and TRBJ1-4, is DTGVSQNPRHKITKRGQNVTFRCDPISEHNRLYWYRQTLGQGPEFLTYFQNEAQLEKSRLLSDRFSAERPKGSFSTLEIQRTEQGDSAMYLCASSPRTGGNEKLFFGSGTQLSVL.

The V gene is TRBV2, the J gene TRBJ1-5, with TRBD1 as a possible D gene (5 bases). The CDR3 is 15 amino acids. V lost 5 bases to trimming and J lost 5 bases, with 16 bases between them. Germline V CDR1 and CDR2: SNHLY, FYNNEI. CDR3 protein: CASSRDSDRYQPQHF. The CDR3 DNA follows: TGTGCCAGCAGTCGCGATTCAGACAGATATCAGCCCCAGCATTTT.

The chain carries TRBV9 and TRBJ2-3; D unresolved. Between the trimmed V and J ends, which lost 0 bases and 4 bases, there was a span of 12 bases. This CDR3 region has 15 residues. From germline, CDR1 is SGDLS and CDR2 YYNGEE. The CDR3 spells CASSVDSWRADTQYF. The CDR3 coding sequence is TGTGCCAGCAGCGTAGATTCTTGGCGTGCAGATACGCAGTATTTT.

In this sample, this clone turned up once. This chain uses TRBV5-5 with TRBJ1-2, with TRBD1 matching over 7 bases. CDR3 size: 15 residues. J gave up 2 bases and V 0 bases, and 4 bases lay outside the gene matches. Per germline, CDR1 SGHKS and CDR2 YYEKEE (reference sequence). CDR3 sequence reads: CASSLGGTVNYGYTF. CDR3 in DNA: TGTGCCAGCAGCTTGGGGGGGACAGTGAACTATGGCTACACCTTC.

V and J are TRBV5-1 and TRBJ1-4; D gene unclear. Trimming took 1 base from V and 4 from J, leaving 11 bases between them. Germline V CDR1 and CDR2: SGHRS, YFSETQ. CDR3 length: 15 residues. CDR3 in amino acids: CASSLFDGYNEKLFF. The CDR3 nucleotides read TGCGCCAGCAGCTTGTTTGACGGTTATAATGAAAAACTGTTTTTT.

In this sample, this clone turned up once. J is TRBJ2-3 and V is TRBV6-5; 9 bases agree with TRBD1. V was clipped by 4 bases and J by 5 bases; unmatched bases: 7. CDR3 size: 15 residues. Germline CDR1 and CDR2: MNHEY and SVGAGI. The CDR3 DNA is TGTGCCAGCAGTTTCCCGGGACAGGGTAAAGATACGCAGTATTTT. Its protein is CASSFPGQGKDTQYF.

The J gene is TRBJ1-1, the V gene TRBV5-6, with D tentatively TRBD1 (5 bases). The CDR3 is 16 residues long. Trimming removed 1 base from V and 0 bases from J, with 13 bases in between. Germline values: CDR1 SGHDT, CDR2 YYEEEE. The CDR3 sequence: CASSLTLGQMNTEAFF. In DNA form, the CDR3 reads TGTGCCAGCAGCTTGACACTAGGACAAATGAACACTGAAGCTTTCTTT.

The rearrangement uses TRBV11-2 and TRBJ1-1, with TRBD1 as a possible D gene (6 bases). The CDR3 runs 14 residues. V shed 2 bases and J shed 5 bases, with 12 bases lying between them. Germline V lookup: CDR1 SGHAT, CDR2 FQNNGV. The CDR3 here is CASSLTGGVTEAFF. The CDR3 nucleotides read TGTGCCAGCAGCTTAACCGGGGGCGTGACTGAAGCTTTCTTT. The entire variable domain, with the rest obtained from reference TRBV11-2 and TRBJ1-1, is as follows: EAGVAQSPRYKIIEKRQSVAFWCNPISGHATLYWYQQILGQGPKLLIQFQNNGVVDDSQLPKDRFSAERLKGVDSTLKIQPAKLEDSAVYLCASSLTGGVTEAFFGQGTRLTVV.

The chain employs TRBV13 and TRBJ2-7, with D perhaps matching TRBD1 (5 bases). Germline V gives CDR1 PRHDT, CDR2 FYEKMQ (reference sequence). The CDR3 extends over 15 amino acids. Trimming stripped 6 bases from V and 3 bases from J, with 18 bases between. The CDR3 loop is CASSSLRDFGYEQYF. The CDR3 nucleotides are TGTGCCAGCAGTTCCCTCAGGGATTTCGGCTACGAGCAGTACTTC.

The chain is built from TRBV4-1 and TRBJ2-7, with 7 nucleotides matching TRBD1. Germline-derived CDR1 and CDR2 are MGHRA and YSYEKL. This CDR3 is built from 13 residues. After removal of 8 bases from V and 0 bases from J, the junction contained 4 bases not matched to a gene. CDR3 protein: CASWDSSSYEQYF. CDR3 coding DNA: TGCGCCAGCTGGGACAGCAGCTCCTACGAGCAGTACTTC.

This chain links TRBV5-1 with TRBJ1-3; D not resolved. The V end lost 5 bases, the J end lost 2 bases, and 11 bases lay between the germline ends. The germline gives CDR1 SGHRS, CDR2 YFSETQ. This CDR3 has 14 amino acids. CDR3 amino acids: CASRGNPPGNTIYF. In nucleotides, the CDR3 is TGCGCCAGCAGGGGGAACCCACCTGGAAACACCATATATTTT.

The rearrangement uses TRBV9 and TRBJ1-2, with no clear D. V was trimmed by 0 bases and J by 4 bases, leaving 7 bases between them. The CDR3 consists of 13 residues. Germline V lookup: CDR1 SGDLS, CDR2 YYNGEE. The CDR3 nucleotides are TGTGCCAGCAGCGTAGTGTCCGGCTATGGCTACACCTTC. It encodes CASSVVSGYGYTF.

The V and J genes are TRBV5-1 and TRBJ1-2; D unclear. Trimming removed 1 base at V and 0 bases at J, with 10 bases between. The CDR3 totals 15 residues. Germline-derived CDR1 and CDR2 are SGHRS and YFSETQ. CDR3: CASSLRGNPNYGYTF. The CDR3, as DNA: TGCGCCAGCAGCTTGAGAGGGAACCCTAACTATGGCTACACCTTC.